This T cell receptor (beta chain) was recorded in a study of CD8 T cells in Susac syndrome. Germline assignment: CDR1 LGHDT and CDR2 YNNKEL (reference sequence). Trimming at V came to 4 bases and at J to 8 bases, leaving 8 bases not matched to a gene. The CDR3 runs 15 residues. RNA was extracted with the RNeasy kit, and a quantity of about 0.5 to 1 ug was reverse transcribed using random hexamers. A multiplex approach, immunoSEQ multiplex PCR, amplified TCR beta CDR3 across 54 Vbeta and 13 Jbeta. A single record per CDR3 protein comes from TCRdb applying MiXCR to the immunoSEQ multiplex PCR reads. The sample has 100,000 to 150,000 distinct CDR3 sequences; roughly 95% are singletons.

The sample consisted of CD4+ T cells from PBMCs. This chain links TRBV3-1 with TRBJ2-2, with 9 bases identical to TRBD2. This TCR was sampled from a human donor in good health. CDR3 in DNA: TGTGCCAGCAGCCCAGGGGGTAGCGGGAGAGGGGAGCTGTTTTTT. As protein: CASSPGGSGRGELFF.